Shown below are 25 T cell receptor beta chains from a single sample sequenced in a study of monozygotic twins with inflammatory bowel disease. Following a re-call of the 5' RACE reads, TCRdb has one entry per CDR3 protein and lacks DNA. The sample totals about 380,000 distinct CDR3 sequences. Specimen: blood. These receptors all come from a human donor with ulcerative colitis or Crohn's disease, or a healthy co-twin of an affected twin (not recorded which).

This rearrangement joins TRBV20-1 to TRBJ1-2. The CDR3 is 14 residues long. CDR1 DFQATT and CDR2 SNEGSKA come from the germline V gene (reference sequence). CDR3 protein: CSARDSSGTYGYTF.

V is TRBV4-3 and J is TRBJ2-3; no DNA is available, so the TRBD2 call from TCRdb remains unchecked. The length of the CDR3 is 15 residues. Germline V CDR1 and CDR2: LGHNA, YSLEER. CDR3 amino acids: CASSPNSGSPDTQYF.

V is TRBV3-1 and J is TRBJ1-1; TCRdb selects TRBD1, and the lack of DNA leaves this call unchecked. The CDR3 loop spans 14 amino acids. Germline V gene sequence: CDR1 LGHDT, CDR2 YNNKEL (reference sequence). The CDR3 sequence: CASSQTGRNTEAFF.

This chain connects TRBV6-1 to TRBJ2-1; TCRdb's assignment of TRBD2 cannot be checked, as there is no DNA. Germline CDR1 and CDR2: MNHNS and SASEGT. The CDR3 spans 17 residues. The CDR3 spells CASSSDREGVSYNEQFF.

This rearrangement joins TRBV5-1 to TRBJ2-7; the TRBD1 assignment by TCRdb is unverifiable without DNA. The CDR3 totals 14 residues. Germline-derived CDR1 and CDR2 are SGHRS and YFSETQ. The CDR3: CASSLEQSQDEQYF.

The chain links TRBV14 to TRBJ2-2; TCRdb proposes TRBD2, but this gene call is untestable without DNA. Germline V gene sequence: CDR1 SGHDN, CDR2 FVKESK. This CDR3 is 15 amino acids long. This chain's CDR3 is CASSPTSGGTGELFF.

CDR3 loop: CASSLLGRTNTGELFF. The chain couples TRBV7-9 to TRBJ2-2. Germline-derived CDR1 and CDR2 are SEHNR and FQNEAQ (reference sequence). CDR3 length equals 16 residues.

V usage is TRBV19 and J usage is TRBJ1-1; the TRBD1 assignment by TCRdb is unverifiable without DNA. The CDR3 sequence is 14 residues long. Germline V gene data show CDR1 as LNHDA and CDR2 as SQIVND (reference sequence). CDR3 sequence: CASSPWVMNTEAFF.

The chain joins TRBV18 to TRBJ1-3. Germline values: CDR1 KGHSH, CDR2 LQKENI. The CDR3 sequence is 16 residues long. The CDR3 loop is CASSPWVSLSGNTIYF.

The chain couples TRBV6-2 or TRBV6-3 to TRBJ2-1; the D gene TCRdb calls, TRBD1, cannot be checked with no DNA. CDR3 length equals 16 residues. Germline V lookup: CDR1 MNHEY, CDR2 SVGEGT. CDR3 amino acids: CASSYSGTGAVNEQFF.

The chain employs TRBV5-1 and TRBJ2-3; the D call of TRBD2 rests on TCRdb alone, since no DNA is present to check it. The germline CDR1 and CDR2 sequences are SGHRS and YFSETQ. The CDR3 spans 16 residues. The CDR3 here is CASALSAGGSTDTQYF.

The chain has TRBV4-1 and TRBJ1-4; absent DNA, TCRdb's TRBD1 call cannot be checked. Per the germline V gene, CDR1 is MGHRA and CDR2 is YSYEKL. The CDR3 loop spans 19 amino acids. Here the CDR3 reads CASSQDLAARGSGIGKLFF.

The chain joins TRBV3-1 to TRBJ2-3; the TCRdb D gene call, TRBD1, has no DNA to confirm it. The CDR3 covers 14 residues. In germline, CDR1 is LGHDT, CDR2 YNNKEL (reference sequence). The CDR3 protein is CASRYRGQVDTQYF.

V gene TRBV7-2 combines with J gene TRBJ2-3. The CDR3 has 17 amino acids. The V gene's germline CDR1 is SGHTA and CDR2 FQGNSA. This chain's CDR3 is CASSLEAESASTDTQYF.

V is TRBV6-2 or TRBV6-3 and J is TRBJ2-2; TCRdb's D gene call, TRBD2, goes unchecked for lack of DNA. The CDR3 runs to 16 residues. Per germline, CDR1 MNHEY and CDR2 SVGEGT. Here the CDR3 reads CASSREAGTNTGELFF.

V and J are TRBV19 and TRBJ2-1. Looked up from germline, CDR1 is LNHDA and CDR2 is SQIVND (reference sequence). This CDR3 contains 16 residues. The CDR3: CASSIDATHIYNEQFF.

The gene calls are TRBV24-1 and TRBJ2-5; as DNA is missing, the TRBD1 call by TCRdb cannot be tested. The germline V gene encodes CDR1 KGHDR and CDR2 SFDVKD. The CDR3 consists of 15 residues. The CDR3 sequence: CATSDPTGPKETQYF.

The rearrangement links TRBV4-3 to TRBJ1-5; TCRdb selects TRBD1, and the lack of DNA leaves this call unchecked. The CDR3 spans 17 residues. Germline values: CDR1 LGHNA, CDR2 YSLEER. Here the CDR3 reads CASSREAIGTPNQPQHF.

V is TRBV29-1 and J is TRBJ2-1; TCRdb's D gene call, TRBD1, goes unchecked for lack of DNA. The CDR3 length is 14 residues. Germline CDR1 SQVTM, CDR2 ANQGSEA. The CDR3 loop is CSVLKTGVSNEQFF.

This chain connects TRBV5-1 to TRBJ1-1; TCRdb picks TRBD1, but there is no DNA to check that call. The germline gives CDR1 SGHRS, CDR2 YFSETQ. The CDR3 extends over 13 amino acids. The CDR3 loop reads CASSIRANTEAFF.

This CDR3 reads CASSLSRTRDTQYF. The chain carries TRBV12-3 or TRBV12-4 and TRBJ2-3; TCRdb selects TRBD1, and the lack of DNA leaves this call unchecked. The CDR3 is 14 amino acids.

The CDR3 region is CASSLLYGSAVYGYTF. The rearrangement links TRBV7-2 to TRBJ1-2. Germline V gene data show CDR1 as SGHTA and CDR2 as FQGNSA. The CDR3 is made up of 16 amino acids.

Here the CDR3 reads CASSETGISYNEQFF. The chain joins TRBV18 to TRBJ2-1; TCRdb returns TRBD1, unconfirmable since there is no DNA. This CDR3 comprises 15 residues. Germline V gene sequence: CDR1 KGHSH, CDR2 LQKENI.

The V call is TRBV29-1, the J call TRBJ1-1. The CDR3 length is 12 residues. Per germline, CDR1 SQVTM and CDR2 ANQGSEA. The CDR3 sequence: CSDDNMNTEAFF.

The V gene is TRBV13, the J gene TRBJ1-2. Germline V lookup: CDR1 PRHDT, CDR2 FYEKMQ (reference sequence). The length of the CDR3 is 15 residues. This CDR3 reads CASSLDLSSGFGYTF.